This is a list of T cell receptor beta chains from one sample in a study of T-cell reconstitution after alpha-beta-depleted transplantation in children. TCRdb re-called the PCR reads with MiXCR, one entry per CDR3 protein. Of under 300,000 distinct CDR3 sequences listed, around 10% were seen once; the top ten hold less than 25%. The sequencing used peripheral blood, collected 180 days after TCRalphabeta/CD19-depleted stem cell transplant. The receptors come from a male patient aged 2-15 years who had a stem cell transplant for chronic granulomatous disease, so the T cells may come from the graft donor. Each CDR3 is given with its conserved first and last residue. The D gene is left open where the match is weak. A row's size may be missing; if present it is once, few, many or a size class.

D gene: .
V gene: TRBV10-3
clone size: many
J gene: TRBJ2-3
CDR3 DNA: TGTGCCTCATCCCCGGCTAGCGCTAGCACAGATACGCAGTATTTT
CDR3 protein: CASSPASASTDTQYF

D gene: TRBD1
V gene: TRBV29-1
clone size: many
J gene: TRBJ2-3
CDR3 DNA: TGCAGCGTTGCTAGTATCGGACAGGGTTGGACAGATACGCAGTATTTT
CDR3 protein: CSVASIGQGWTDTQYF

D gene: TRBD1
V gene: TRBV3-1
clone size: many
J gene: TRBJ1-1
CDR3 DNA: TGTGCCAGCAGGGGCAGGGGGGACACTGAAGCTTTCTTT
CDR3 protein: CASRGRGDTEAFF

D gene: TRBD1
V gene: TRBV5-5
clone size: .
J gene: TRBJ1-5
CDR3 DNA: TGTGCCAGCAGCTGGGAAACGGGACAGGCGAATCAGCCCCAGCATTTT
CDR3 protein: CASSWETGQANQPQHF

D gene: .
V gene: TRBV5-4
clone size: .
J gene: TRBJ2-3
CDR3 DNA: TGTGCCAGCAGCTGGGGACCCACAGATACGCAGTATTTT
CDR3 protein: CASSWGPTDTQYF

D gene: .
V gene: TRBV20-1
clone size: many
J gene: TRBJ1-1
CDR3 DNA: TGCAGTGCTAGAGGCCCCCTGGATCGGAACACTGAAGCTTTCTTT
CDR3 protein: CSARGPLDRNTEAFF

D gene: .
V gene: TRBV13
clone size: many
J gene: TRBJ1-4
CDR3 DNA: TGTGCCAGCAGCTTATCCTATTATAATGAAAAACTGTTTTTT
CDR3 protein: CASSLSYYNEKLFF

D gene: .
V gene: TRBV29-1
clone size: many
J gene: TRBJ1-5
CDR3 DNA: TGCAGCGTCGTTTTACCCGGGGGGGGTAATCAGCCCCAGCATTTT
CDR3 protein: CSVVLPGGGNQPQHF

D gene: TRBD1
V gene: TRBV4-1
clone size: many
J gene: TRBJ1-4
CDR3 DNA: TGCGCCAGCAGCCCGTCCCGGGACAGGGAAACTAATGAAAAACTGTTTTTT
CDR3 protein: CASSPSRDRETNEKLFF

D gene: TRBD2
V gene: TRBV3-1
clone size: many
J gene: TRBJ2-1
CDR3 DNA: TGTGCCAGCAGCCAACTAGCGGGCTCCTACAATGAGCAGTTCTTC
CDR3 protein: CASSQLAGSYNEQFF

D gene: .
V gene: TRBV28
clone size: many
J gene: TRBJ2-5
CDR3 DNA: TGTGCCAGCAACGGTGAGGAGACCCAGTACTTC
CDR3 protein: CASNGEETQYF

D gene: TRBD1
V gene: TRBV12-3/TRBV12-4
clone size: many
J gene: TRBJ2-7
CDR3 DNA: TGTGCCAGCAGCCCGGGGACAGGGACTATCTACGAGCAGTACTTC
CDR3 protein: CASSPGTGTIYEQYF

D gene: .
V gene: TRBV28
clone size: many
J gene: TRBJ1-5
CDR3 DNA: TGTGCCAGCAGTCTCCACGTGGCCAGTGGCAATCAGCCCCAGCATTTT
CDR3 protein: CASSLHVASGNQPQHF

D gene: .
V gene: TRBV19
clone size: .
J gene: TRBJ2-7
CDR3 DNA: TGTGCCGGTAGTTGGACACACGAAGACTACGAGCAGTACTTC
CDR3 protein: CAGSWTHEDYEQYF

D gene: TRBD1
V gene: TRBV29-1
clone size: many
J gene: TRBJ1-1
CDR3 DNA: TGCAGCGTTGAAGACTGGGCCGGACAGGGTGCGACTGAAGCTTTCTTT
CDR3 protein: CSVEDWAGQGATEAFF

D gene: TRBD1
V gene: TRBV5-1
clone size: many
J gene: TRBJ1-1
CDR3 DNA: TGCGCCAGCAGCTTCCGGGACAGGGGGGGCATGAACACTGAAGCTTTCTTT
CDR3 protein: CASSFRDRGGMNTEAFF

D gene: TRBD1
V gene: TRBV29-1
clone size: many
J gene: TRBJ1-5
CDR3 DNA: TGCAGCGTCCGGGACAGGGATAATCAGCCCCAGCATTTT
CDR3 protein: CSVRDRDNQPQHF